Below are 10 T cell receptor beta chains sequenced from a single sample in a study of vaccination and CD4 T cells after COVID-19. Sequencing of the DNA from cultured CD4+ T cells was carried out with the Oncomine TCR Beta short-read assay. MiXCR, run by TCRdb on the PCR reads, gives a single entry per CDR3 protein. The data hold 8,800 or so distinct CDR3 sequences, with about 43% observed a single time. The sample's treatment: roughly ten-day PBMC culture with coronavirus spike peptide pools or control peptides (ViraFEST assay). One should note that the unexposed donor's CD4+ T cells were collected before the COVID-19 pandemic (2011-2018). Their specific antigens are unknown. The sequencing input was CD4+ T cells from blood, cultured in vitro. These receptors came from a human donor in good health.

The CDR3 nucleotides are TGTGTCAGAAGCTTAAGTTCCGACCCCCTCCAGGACAGGGGGCTTGAGACCCAGTACTTC. Its translation is CVRSLSSDPLQDRGLETQYF. The chain recombines TRBV7-9 with TRBJ2-5, with TRBD1 matching over 11 bases. Germline V gene data show CDR1 as SEHNR and CDR2 as FQNEAQ (reference sequence). This CDR3 is 20 amino acids long.

The rearrangement uses TRBV7-6 and TRBJ1-6; no definite D call. This CDR3 has 14 residues. Per germline, CDR1 SGHVS and CDR2 FNYEAQ. V was clipped by 1 base and J by 10 bases, with 11 bases between them. CDR3 sequence (DNA): TGTGCCAGCAGCTTAGTGGAGTCTGGATCACCCCTCCACTTT. Protein product: CASSLVESGSPLHF.

The chain couples TRBV7-2 to TRBJ2-4; D gene ambiguous. From germline, CDR1 is SGHTA and CDR2 FQGNSA. This CDR3 has 16 residues. Trimming took off 0 bases at V and 1 base at J, with 10 bases between the two ends. The CDR3 region has the DNA TGTGCCAGCAGCTTAGCCTCGACTGGGGCCAAAAACATTCAGTACTTC. This encodes CASSLASTGAKNIQYF.

The chain carries TRBV20-1 and TRBJ1-1; possibly TRBD1 for D (5 bases). Trimming left V 5 bases short and J 1 base short, with 8 bases between. CDR3 length equals 12 residues. In germline, CDR1 is DFQATT, CDR2 SNEGSKA (reference sequence). The CDR3 protein is CSAVDRNTEAFF. The CDR3 DNA follows: TGCAGTGCTGTAGACAGGAACACTGAAGCTTTCTTT.

V gene TRBV6-1 combines with J gene TRBJ2-7, with 12 bases lining up with TRBD1. CDR1 and CDR2 (germline): MNHNS, SASEGT. The CDR3 contains 15 residues. The CDR3 sequence: CFFQGGQGASYEQYF. In DNA, the CDR3 is TGTTTTTTTCAGGGGGGACAGGGGGCGTCCTACGAGCAGTACTTC.

V gene TRBV11-2 combines with J gene TRBJ2-2; D possibly corresponds to TRBD2 (5 bases). Germline V CDR1 and CDR2: SGHAT, FQNNGV. Between the trimmed V and J ends, which lost 5 bases and 7 bases, there was a span of 11 bases. The CDR3 loop spans 13 amino acids. CDR3 nucleotide sequence: TGTGCCAGCAGCCCTGTTCGGGGCGGGGAGCTGTTTTTT. This sequence encodes CASSPVRGGELFF.

This clonotype is a singleton in its sample. This rearrangement joins TRBV19 to TRBJ1-2; perhaps TRBD1 as D (6 bases). Germline values: CDR1 LNHDA, CDR2 SQIVND (reference sequence). The CDR3 extends over 18 amino acids. The V end lost 4 bases, the J end lost 4 bases, and 25 bases lay between the germline ends. The CDR3 spells CASSTPGAGELQGYGYTF. CDR3 in DNA: TGTGCCAGTAGTACACCCGGGGCAGGGGAGCTCCAAGGCTATGGCTACACCTTC.

The V and J genes are TRBV7-6 and TRBJ2-5; D unclear. Germline V lookup: CDR1 SGHVS, CDR2 FNYEAQ. This CDR3 region has 14 residues. V was clipped by 3 bases and J by 2 bases, with 10 bases between them. CDR3 amino acids: CASSFGYWQETQYF. The CDR3 DNA reads as TGTGCCAGCAGCTTTGGCTACTGGCAAGAGACCCAGTACTTC.

The rearrangement links TRBV29-1 to TRBJ2-3, with D perhaps given as TRBD1 or TRBD2 (5 bases each). The V gene's germline CDR1 is SQVTM and CDR2 ANQGSEA. Between the trimmed V and J ends, which lost 1 base and 6 bases, there was a span of 14 bases. CDR3 length equals 14 residues. Here the CDR3 DNA reads TGCAGCGTTGAAGGTGAGGGCCCAGGGGATACGCAGTATTTT. Translating gives CSVEGEGPGDTQYF.

The chain uses TRBV7-2 and TRBJ2-5; 8 nucleotides match TRBD1. The CDR3 is 15 amino acids. V dropped 5 bases and J dropped 2; count of bases not matched to a gene: 7. Germline V gene sequence: CDR1 SGHTA, CDR2 FQGNSA. The CDR3 nucleotides are TGTGCCAGCAGCCTGGACAACAGGGGGCAAGAGACCCAGTACTTC. As protein: CASSLDNRGQETQYF.